This passage covers 30 T cell receptor beta chains from one sample sequenced in a study of regulatory T cells in long-lasting Graves disease. As for time point: newly diagnosed GD, antithyroid drugs for less than 3 months. Researchers made the TCR library from RNA that was extracted from PBMCs. Library construction for TCR beta used iRepertoire HTBI primers and Arm-PCR of CDR3 regions. TCRdb used MiXCR to reprocess the multiplex PCR reads, holding one entry per CDR3 protein. The profile shows 300,000 to 400,000 distinct CDR3 sequences, approximately 16% of them singletons. Another study also made use of these data, one on T cells in Graves' hyperthyroidism and ophthalmopathy.

The material was peripheral blood mononuclear cells (PBMCs), obtained at new diagnosis, from a patient treated with antithyroid drugs. The receptors stem from a man aged 35 to 55 with Graves disease.

This clonotype has more than one count but fewer than ten. The chain is built from TRBV7-2 and TRBJ2-7, with D perhaps TRBD1 (6 bases). The CDR3 spans 13 residues. CDR1 SGHTA and CDR2 FQGNSA come from the germline V gene. Trimming took 5 bases from V and 9 from J, leaving 17 bases between them. For the CDR3, the DNA is TGTGCCAGCAGCCGGGGACATTCTCCCGTGCAGTACTTC. Translated: CASSRGHSPVQYF.

This clonotype ranks as medium-sized. The chain joins TRBV28 to TRBJ2-7; D is perhaps TRBD1 or TRBD2 (5 bases each). The CDR3 runs to 15 residues. Germline V gene sequence: CDR1 MDHEN, CDR2 SYDVKM. V gave up 7 bases and J gave up 1 base, with 17 bases separating them. The CDR3 DNA follows: TGTGCCAGCACCGCACCCGGGGACGGATCCTACGAGCAGTACTTC. Amino acid sequence: CASTAPGDGSYEQYF.

Many counts were recorded for this clonotype. Given the absence of the conserved phenylalanine or tryptophan at the CDR3 end, a read error is likely. This chain links TRBV20-1 with TRBJ2-1; the match to TRBD2 covers 16 bases. This CDR3 spans 16 amino acids. CDR1 DFQATT and CDR2 SNEGSKA come from the germline V gene (reference sequence). V lost 1 base to trimming and J lost 9 bases; unmatched junction nucleotides: 6. In DNA form, the CDR3 reads TGCAGTGCTAGAGTTGGGACTAGCGGGGGGGCTGGTGAGCAGTTCCTC. This encodes CSARVGTSGGAGEQFL.

A word on this clonotype: This may arise from a read error, as a much more abundant clone is one base away. The chain uses TRBV7-3 and TRBJ2-5; TRBD1 might be the D (5 bases). The J call is uncertain, as TRBJ2-1 better fits the DNA end. Germline CDR1 SGHTA, CDR2 FQGTGA. The CDR3 contains 16 residues. CDR3 protein: CASSQEKQASFNGQFF. CDR3 sequence (DNA): TGTGCCAGCAGCCAAGAGAAACAGGCATCCTTCAATGGGCAGTTCTTC.

This clonotype showed up many times. CDR3 in DNA: TGTGCCAGCAGCCAAGCCCCTAGCGGGGGGCTTCGGTCCTACAATGAGCAGTTCTTC. Translation gives CASSQAPSGGLRSYNEQFF. The chain has TRBV3-1 and TRBJ2-1, with 11 bases identical to TRBD2. Unmatched junction bases numbered 9, after V lost 1 base and J lost 1 base. This CDR3 spans 19 amino acids. Germline assignment: CDR1 LGHDT and CDR2 YNNKEL (reference sequence).

This clonotype was counted between two and nine times. This chain uses TRBV5-4 with TRBJ2-1; D remains ambiguous. Trimming cost V 3 bases and J 2 bases, with 12 bases left between them. Germline V gene sequence: CDR1 SGHNT, CDR2 YYREEE (reference sequence). This CDR3 comprises 15 residues. CDR3 sequence reads: CASSWNIRTYNEQFF. The CDR3 bases are TGTGCCAGCAGCTGGAACATACGTACCTACAATGAGCAGTTCTTC.

This clonotype occurred many times. CDR3 protein: CASSNGQGAQAFF. The CDR3, as DNA: TGTGCCAGCAGCAATGGACAGGGTGCCCAAGCTTTCTTT. The chain joins TRBV7-3 to TRBJ1-1, with 8 bases matching TRBD1. In germline, CDR1 is SGHTA, CDR2 FQGTGA. The J segment lost 9 bases and the V segment lost 5 bases, leaving 8 bases of the junction unmatched. The length of the CDR3 is 13 residues.

This clonotype was observed many times. This chain links TRBV5-1 with TRBJ2-3; D is unclear. The CDR3 runs 16 residues. CDR1 SGHRS and CDR2 YFSETQ come from the germline V gene. V lost 0 bases to trimming and J lost 0 bases, with 11 bases between them. The CDR3 nucleotides read TGCGCCAGCAGCTTGGGAAGGAGACTGAGCACAGATACGCAGTATTTT. It specifies CASSLGRRLSTDTQYF.

This clonotype was found many times. DNA of the CDR3: TGTGCCAGCAGCTCATTCCGGGGGCGAGGGACAGATACGCAGTATTTT. Translated: CASSSFRGRGTDTQYF. The rearrangement uses TRBV7-3 and TRBJ2-3; D may correspond to TRBD1 or TRBD2 (6 bases each). Germline-derived CDR1 and CDR2 are SGHTA and FQGTGA. The CDR3 totals 16 residues. V lost 4 bases, J lost 3 bases, and 17 bases lay in between.

At least ten counts were recorded for this clonotype. This sequence joins TRBV5-1 and TRBJ2-7, with D perhaps TRBD1 (5 bases). There are 13 residues in the CDR3. The germline gives CDR1 SGHRS, CDR2 YFSETQ. The ends were cut back, 0 bases at V and 6 bases at J, with 10 bases in the middle. CDR3 coding DNA: TGCGCCAGCAGCTTGGGGTTCAGGGTCGAGCAGTACTTC. Translated: CASSLGFRVEQYF.

A note on this clonotype: A much larger clone is a single base away; this may be a read error. The chain employs TRBV5-6 and TRBJ2-4; D ambiguous. The CDR3 has 15 residues. The germline CDR1 and CDR2 sequences are SGHDT and YYEEEE. With 4 bases removed from V and 8 bases from J, the gap between germline ends came to 19 bases. CDR3: CASSPGPARLDIQYF. The DNA for the CDR3 is TGTGCCAGCAGCCCCGGACCTGCCAGGTTGGACATTCAGTACTTC.

This clonotype was picked up a small number of times. The V and J genes are TRBV10-3 and TRBJ2-3, with a possible D match to TRBD1 (6 bases). Trimming removed 0 bases from V and 4 bases from J, with 17 bases in between. Germline V gene sequence: CDR1 ENHRY, CDR2 SYGVKD. CDR3 length: 17 residues. The CDR3 sequence: CAISESNRARIPDTQYF. The CDR3 DNA sequence: TGTGCCATCAGTGAGTCGAACAGGGCTCGTATTCCAGATACGCAGTATTTT.

V and J are TRBV10-3 and TRBJ1-3, with D possibly TRBD1 on 6 matching bases. Trimming removed 6 bases at V and 2 bases at J, with 11 bases between. This CDR3 is built from 14 residues. Germline V gene lookup returns CDR1 ENHRY and CDR2 SYGVKD. DNA for the CDR3: TGTGCCATCAGCCTGACAGGCCCTGGAAACACCATATATTTT. Residues: CAISLTGPGNTIYF.

This clonotype was recorded many times. CDR3 bases: TGTGCCAGCAGTTACAACCAGGCCTCCTACGAGCAGTACTTC. It is translated as CASSYNQASYEQYF. The chain couples TRBV6-5 to TRBJ2-7; D not resolved. Germline CDR1 reads MNHEY; CDR2 reads SVGAGI. This CDR3 is 14 amino acids long. The germline V and J ends were trimmed by 2 bases and 0 bases, with 8 bases remaining between them.

The sample holds many counts of this clonotype. V gene TRBV20-1 combines with J gene TRBJ2-7; D ambiguous. This CDR3 spans 15 amino acids. Germline V gene sequence: CDR1 DFQATT, CDR2 SNEGSKA (reference sequence). Trimming left V 0 bases short and J 0 bases short, with 12 bases between. CDR3 protein: CSARDLRRNSYEQYF. The DNA for the CDR3 is TGCAGTGCTAGAGATCTACGGAGAAACTCCTACGAGCAGTACTTC.

CDR3 sequence: CASSLISLIDNEQFF. Here the CDR3 DNA reads TGTGCCAGCAGTTTAATCAGTCTGATTGACAATGAGCAGTTCTTC. The chain links TRBV27 to TRBJ2-1; no reliable D call. CDR3 length equals 15 residues. V lost 2 bases to trimming and J lost 5 bases, with 13 bases between them. The germline CDR1 and CDR2 sequences are MNHEY and SMNVEV (reference sequence).

This clonotype was seen more than once but under ten times. This chain joins TRBV20-1 and TRBJ2-5; possibly TRBD1 or TRBD2 for D (5 bases each). Germline CDR1 is DFQATT and CDR2 is SNEGSKA (reference sequence). Trimming removed 6 bases at V and 2 bases at J, with 13 bases between. The CDR3 is made up of 13 amino acids. The CDR3 region has the DNA TGCAGTGCAGCAGGGACGGATCAAGAGACCCAGTACTTC. The encoded protein is CSAAGTDQETQYF.

Many counts were recorded for this clonotype. The chain uses TRBV11-3 and TRBJ1-2; TRBD1 aligns across 8 bases. CDR3 length: 13 amino acids. V trimming: 3 bases; J trimming: 7 bases; junction bases outside the gene matches: 4. The V gene's germline CDR1 is SGHNT and CDR2 YENEEA. The CDR3 nucleotides are TGTGCCAGCAGCTTGGACAGGGCCGGTGGCTACACCTTC. Its translation is CASSLDRAGGYTF. The entire variable domain, with the rest obtained from reference TRBV11-3 and TRBJ1-2, is as follows: EAGVVQSPRYKIIEKKQPVAFWCNPISGHNTLYWYLQNLGQGPELLIRYENEEAVDDSQLPKDRFSAERLKGVDSTLKIQPAELGDSAVYLCASSLDRAGGYTFGSGTRLTVV.

This clonotype appeared many times. The rearrangement joins TRBV3-1 to TRBJ2-7; 7 bases map to TRBD1. CDR3 size: 14 residues. Germline V lookup: CDR1 LGHDT, CDR2 YNNKEL (reference sequence). After removal of 3 bases from V and 2 bases from J, the junction contained 4 bases not matched to a gene. The CDR3, as DNA: TGTGCCAGCAGCCACCGGGACAGACCCTACGAGCAGTACTTC. This gives the protein CASSHRDRPYEQYF.

The chain links TRBV5-1 to TRBJ1-4, with unresolved D. Trimming shortened V by 2 bases and J by 3 bases, and 8 bases separated the two germline ends. Germline V gene sequence: CDR1 SGHRS, CDR2 YFSETQ. This CDR3 is built from 14 residues. In DNA, the CDR3 is TGCGCCAGCAGCTTACTTGCTCCTAATGAAAAACTGTTTTTT. Amino acids: CASSLLAPNEKLFF.

This clonotype showed up just a few times. The rearrangement links TRBV6-5 to TRBJ2-2, with a possible D match to TRBD1 (5 bases). Per the germline V gene, CDR1 is MNHEY and CDR2 is SVGAGI. V was clipped by 0 bases and J by 2 bases, with 16 bases between them. The CDR3 spans 18 residues. The CDR3 is CASSYSMGQGENTGELFF. The CDR3, as DNA: TGTGCCAGCAGTTACTCGATGGGGCAGGGCGAAAACACCGGGGAGCTGTTTTTT.

This clonotype showed up many times. The rearrangement joins TRBV30 to TRBJ1-1, with D unresolved. Germline V gives CDR1 GTSNPN, CDR2 SVGIG (reference sequence). V dropped 0 bases and J dropped 0 bases, with 8 bases sitting between them. There are 14 residues in the CDR3. As DNA, the CDR3 is TGTGCCTGGAGTGTACTCGGTATGAACACTGAAGCTTTCTTT. Translating it yields CAWSVLGMNTEAFF.

The gene calls are TRBV6-2 or TRBV6-3 and TRBJ2-2; D not certain. Trimming took 0 bases from V and 3 from J, leaving 5 bases between them. CDR3 length: 14 residues. Germline values: CDR1 MNHEY, CDR2 SVGEGT. CDR3 sequence reads: CASSYSRDTGELFF. CDR3 in DNA: TGTGCCAGCAGTTACTCAAGAGACACCGGGGAGCTGTTTTTT.

For the CDR3, the DNA is TGCGCCAGCAGCCAAGATTCGGGGAGCTTCTCCTACGAGCAGTACTTC. It codes for CASSQDSGSFSYEQYF. The V and J genes are TRBV4-1 and TRBJ2-7, with TRBD2 as a possible D gene (5 bases). There are 16 residues in the CDR3. Germline V lookup: CDR1 MGHRA, CDR2 YSYEKL. Trimming cost V 0 bases and J 0 bases, with 12 bases left between them.

This clonotype was observed a handful of times. The rearrangement uses TRBV20-1 and TRBJ1-1; unclear D gene. The CDR3 totals 14 residues. CDR1 is DFQATT, CDR2 SNEGSKA, per germline (reference sequence). V was trimmed by 1 base and J by 0 bases, leaving 9 bases between them. The CDR3, as DNA: TGCAGTGCTAGAGGCAGCCACCTGAACACTGAAGCTTTCTTT. Encoded protein: CSARGSHLNTEAFF.

This sequence joins TRBV20-1 and TRBJ2-7; 7 bases fit TRBD2. The CDR3 contains 15 residues. Germline CDR1 is DFQATT and CDR2 is SNEGSKA (reference sequence). With 3 bases clipped from V and 1 base from J, the junction kept 9 bases outside the gene matches. The DNA for the CDR3 is TGCAGTGCTAGTGGGGCGAATAGCGGGTCCTACGAGCAGTACTTC. Amino acid sequence: CSASGANSGSYEQYF.

This clonotype was recorded at least ten times. This sequence joins TRBV7-2 and TRBJ1-1; 7 nucleotides match TRBD1. The CDR3 contains 15 residues. The germline V gene encodes CDR1 SGHTA and CDR2 FQGNSA. V gave up 4 bases and J gave up 3 bases; unmatched junction bases: 8. In DNA, the CDR3 is TGTGCCAGCAGCTCGACAGGGCTGGGATACACTGAAGCTTTCTTT. Residues: CASSSTGLGYTEAFF.

This clonotype appeared a few times. The CDR3 loop reads CSARPPTWTGELFF. For the CDR3, the DNA is TGCAGTGCTAGGCCCCCGACCTGGACCGGGGAGCTGTTTTTT. V usage is TRBV20-1 and J usage is TRBJ2-2; D is unclear. The CDR3 is 14 amino acids. CDR1 and CDR2 from the germline V gene are DFQATT and SNEGSKA (reference sequence). Deletions cut 3 bases from V and 5 bases from J, with 13 bases between.

Concerning this clonotype itself: A much larger clone differs by one base, so this may be a read error. The CDR3: CASTPVGLKIDTQYF. In DNA form, the CDR3 reads TGTGCCAGCACCCCAGTGGGGCTAAAGATAGATACGCAGTATTTT. V usage is TRBV7-9 and J usage is TRBJ2-3; D possibly corresponds to TRBD1 (5 bases). V dropped 7 bases and J dropped 5 bases, with 19 bases sitting between them. This CDR3 has 15 residues. CDR1 and CDR2 (germline): SEHNR, FQNEAQ (reference sequence).

With respect to this clonotype: A much more abundant neighbour one base away suggests this may be a read error. The chain links TRBV7-9 to TRBJ2-7, with 8 bases that match TRBD2. The V gene end was trimmed by 5 bases and the J gene end by 6 bases; junction bases not matched to a gene: 12. Germline V gene data show CDR1 as SEHNR and CDR2 as FQNEAQ (reference sequence). The CDR3 has 15 residues. The CDR3 protein is CASSPGGARSGEQYF. The DNA for the CDR3 is TGTGCCAGCAGCCCCGGGGGGGCGAGGTCCGGCGAGCAGTACTTC. The entire variable domain, with the rest obtained from reference TRBV7-9 and TRBJ2-7, is as follows: DTGVSQNPRHKITKRGQNVTFRCDPISEHNRLYWYRQTLGQGPEFLTYFQNEAQLEKSRLLSDRFSAERPKGSFSTLEIQRTEQGDSAMYLCASSPGGARSGEQYFGPGTRLTVT.